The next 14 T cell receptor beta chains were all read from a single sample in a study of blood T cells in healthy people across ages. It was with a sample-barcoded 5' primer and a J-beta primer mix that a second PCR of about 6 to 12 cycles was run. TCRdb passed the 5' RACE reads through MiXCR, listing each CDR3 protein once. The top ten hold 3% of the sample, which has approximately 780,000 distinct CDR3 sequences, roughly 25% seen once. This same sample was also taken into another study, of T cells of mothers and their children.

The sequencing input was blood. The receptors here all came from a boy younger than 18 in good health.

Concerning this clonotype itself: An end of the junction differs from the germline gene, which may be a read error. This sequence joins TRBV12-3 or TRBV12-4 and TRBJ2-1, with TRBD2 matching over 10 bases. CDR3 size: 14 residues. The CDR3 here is CASSLSGGDYEQCF. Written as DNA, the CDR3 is TGTGCCAGCAGCCTGAGCGGGGGGGACTACGAGCAGTGCTTC.

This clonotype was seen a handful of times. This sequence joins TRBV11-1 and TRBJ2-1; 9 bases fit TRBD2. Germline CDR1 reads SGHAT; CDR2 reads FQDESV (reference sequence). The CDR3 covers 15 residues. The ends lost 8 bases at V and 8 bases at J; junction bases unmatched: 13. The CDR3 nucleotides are TGTGCCAGCTACCGCGGGCGGGGGGGCAGAGATGAGCAGTTCTTC. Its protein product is CASYRGRGGRDEQFF.

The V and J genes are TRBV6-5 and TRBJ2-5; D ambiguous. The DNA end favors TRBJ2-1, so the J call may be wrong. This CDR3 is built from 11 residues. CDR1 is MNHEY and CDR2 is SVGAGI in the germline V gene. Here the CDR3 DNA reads TGTGCCACCTCGCGGTGGAATGAGCAGTTCTTC. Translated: CATSRWNEQFF.

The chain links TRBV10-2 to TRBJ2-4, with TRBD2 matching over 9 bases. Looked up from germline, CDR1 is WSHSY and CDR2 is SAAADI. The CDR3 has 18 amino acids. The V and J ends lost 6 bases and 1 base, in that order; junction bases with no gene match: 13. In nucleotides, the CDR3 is TGCGCCAGCAGCCGGACCCCCGGACTAGCGATGGCCAAAAACATTCAGTACTTC. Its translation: CASSRTPGLAMAKNIQYF.

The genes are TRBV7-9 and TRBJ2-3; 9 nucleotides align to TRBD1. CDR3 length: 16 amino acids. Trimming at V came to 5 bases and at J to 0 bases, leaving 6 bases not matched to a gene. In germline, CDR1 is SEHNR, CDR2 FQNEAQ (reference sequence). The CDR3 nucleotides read TGTGCCAGCAGCCTCGGACAGGGGCCGAGCACAGATACGCAGTATTTT. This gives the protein CASSLGQGPSTDTQYF. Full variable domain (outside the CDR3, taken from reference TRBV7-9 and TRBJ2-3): DTGVSQNPRHKITKRGQNVTFRCDPISEHNRLYWYRQTLGQGPEFLTYFQNEAQLEKSRLLSDRFSAERPKGSFSTLEIQRTEQGDSAMYLCASSLGQGPSTDTQYFGPGTRLTVL.

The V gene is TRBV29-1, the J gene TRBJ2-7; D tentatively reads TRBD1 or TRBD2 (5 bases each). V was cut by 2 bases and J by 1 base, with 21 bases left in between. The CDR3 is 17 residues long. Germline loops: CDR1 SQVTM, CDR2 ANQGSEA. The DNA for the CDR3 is TGCAGCGTTGAAAAAAGGGACGGTCGTTTAGGTTCCTACGAGCAGTACTTC. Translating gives CSVEKRDGRLGSYEQYF.

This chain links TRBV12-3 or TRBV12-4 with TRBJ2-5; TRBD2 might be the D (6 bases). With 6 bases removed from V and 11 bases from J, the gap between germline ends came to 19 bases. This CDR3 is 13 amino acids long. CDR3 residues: CASREGTGDEQYF. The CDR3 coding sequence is TGTGCCAGCAGGGAGGGCACTGGGGATGAGCAGTACTTC.

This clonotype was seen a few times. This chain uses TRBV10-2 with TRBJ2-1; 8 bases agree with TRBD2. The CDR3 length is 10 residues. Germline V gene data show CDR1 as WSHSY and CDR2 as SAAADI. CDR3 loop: CAAGVNEQFF. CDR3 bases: TGCGCAGCGGGGGTTAATGAGCAGTTCTTC.

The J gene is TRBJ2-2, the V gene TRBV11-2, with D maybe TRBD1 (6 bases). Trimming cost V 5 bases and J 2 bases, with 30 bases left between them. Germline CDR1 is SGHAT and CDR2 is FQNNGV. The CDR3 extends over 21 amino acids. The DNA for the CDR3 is TGTGCCAGCAGCCTCATGGGCCGTAGGGGGTCACACGTCGTAAACACCGGGGAGCTGTTTTTT. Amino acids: CASSLMGRRGSHVVNTGELFF.

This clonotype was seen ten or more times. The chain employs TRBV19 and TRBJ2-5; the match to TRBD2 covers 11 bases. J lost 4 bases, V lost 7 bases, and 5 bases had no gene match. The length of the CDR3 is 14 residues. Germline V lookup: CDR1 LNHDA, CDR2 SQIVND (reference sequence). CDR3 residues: CASKGLAEVETQYF. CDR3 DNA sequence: TGTGCCAGTAAGGGACTAGCGGAGGTAGAGACCCAGTACTTC.

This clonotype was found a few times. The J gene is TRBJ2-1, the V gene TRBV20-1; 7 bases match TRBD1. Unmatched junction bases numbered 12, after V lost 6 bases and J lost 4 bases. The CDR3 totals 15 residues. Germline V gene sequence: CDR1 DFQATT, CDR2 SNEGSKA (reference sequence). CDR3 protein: CSAPRRGLTYNEQFF. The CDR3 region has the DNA TGCAGTGCCCCGCGAAGGGGGCTGACATACAATGAGCAGTTCTTC.

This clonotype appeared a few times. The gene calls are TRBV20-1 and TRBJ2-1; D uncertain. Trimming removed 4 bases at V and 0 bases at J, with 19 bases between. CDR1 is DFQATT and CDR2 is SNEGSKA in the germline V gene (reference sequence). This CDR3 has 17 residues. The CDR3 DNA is TGCAGTGCTATGGGTCCGATTAGCCTTGTCTCCTACAATGAGCAGTTCTTC. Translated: CSAMGPISLVSYNEQFF.

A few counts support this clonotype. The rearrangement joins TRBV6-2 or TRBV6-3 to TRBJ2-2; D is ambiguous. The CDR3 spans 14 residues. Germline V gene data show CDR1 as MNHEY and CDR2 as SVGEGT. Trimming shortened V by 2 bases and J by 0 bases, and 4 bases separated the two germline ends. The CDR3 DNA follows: TGTGCCAGCAGTTACCCTTCGAACACCGGGGAGCTGTTTTTT. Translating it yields CASSYPSNTGELFF.

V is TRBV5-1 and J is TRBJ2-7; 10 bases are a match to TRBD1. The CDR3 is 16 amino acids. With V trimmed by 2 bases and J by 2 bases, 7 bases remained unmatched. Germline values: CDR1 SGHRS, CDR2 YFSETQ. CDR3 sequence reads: CASSFGGTGVAYEQYF. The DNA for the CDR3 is TGCGCCAGCAGCTTTGGCGGGACAGGGGTTGCCTACGAGCAGTACTTC.